This TCR beta chain was recovered during a study of radiotherapy plus CTLA-4 blockade in lung cancer. The overall study: Objective responses emerged in roughly 20% of patients, and around 30% attained disease control. Overall study findings and caveats: Together with interferon-beta, which increased in serum after radiation, early dynamic changes in blood T cell clones were reportedly the best predictors of response. Researchers report tumor-derived TCR clones expanding in blood after radiotherapy plus ipilimumab.

This clone was seen just once. Its antigen is unknown. Some clones are missing from TCRdb's copy, which holds only in-frame ones; the method was immunoSEQ multiplex PCR. The table has more than 95,000 clones, roughly 74% seen once; the top ten hold 2.8%. The CDR3 runs to 14 residues. Germline V gene data show CDR1 as SGHTA and CDR2 as FQGTGA. Unmatched junction bases numbered 6, after V lost 5 bases and J lost 3 bases. The sequencing here drew on peripheral blood, taken from a patient treated with radiotherapy plus ipilimumab. The V and J genes are TRBV7-3 and TRBJ2-5; TRBD1 matches at 7 bases. This clonotype was sampled from a human donor with non-small cell lung cancer who had a partial response to radiotherapy plus ipilimumab. Some clones in this sample may be carry-over from other donors' samples. CDR3 residues: CASSLDRFEETQYF. In DNA, the CDR3 is TGTGCCAGCAGCCTGGACAGGTTCGAAGAGACCCAGTACTTC. Complete variable domain (other parts from reference TRBV7-3 and TRBJ2-5): GAGVSQTPSNKVTEKGKYVELRCDPISGHTALYWYRQSLGQGPEFLIYFQGTGAADDSGLPNDRFFAVRPEGSVSTLKIQRTERGDSAVYLCASSLDRFEETQYFGPGTRLLVL.